Listed below are T cell receptor beta chains from one sample, sequenced in a study of T cells after yellow fever vaccination. MiXCR, run by TCRdb on the 5' RACE reads, gives a single entry per CDR3 protein. The data show 450,000 to 600,000 distinct CDR3 sequences, with roughly a sixth seen just once and roughly 17% held by the top ten. The starting material was PBMCs, obtained about 5 days after the first yellow fever vaccination. These receptors all stem from a man aged 18 to 30 who received the YFV17D yellow fever vaccine. Both conserved end residues are part of each CDR3. A D gene is named only where the DNA matches it firmly. Clone sizes are given selectively: once, few, many, or a class where the clone is expanded.

size: -; J: TRBJ2-3; D: -; V: TRBV20-1; DNA: TGCAGTGCTAGACCTCATAGGGGGGGGCCTGTCGATACGCAGTATTTT; CDR3: CSARPHRGGPVDTQYF
size: -; J: TRBJ2-1; D: -; V: TRBV5-1; DNA: TGCGCCAGCAGCTTGGCAGGTTGGGTCGATGAGCAGTTCTTC; CDR3: CASSLAGWVDEQFF
size: few; J: TRBJ1-1; D: TRBD1; V: TRBV19; DNA: TGTGCCAGTATCTACAGGGGTACTAACACTGAAGCTTTCTTT; CDR3: CASIYRGTNTEAFF
size: -; J: TRBJ2-3; D: TRBD2; V: TRBV7-9; DNA: TGTGCCAGCAGCCCACCGCGGGGGTTCGGCACAGATACGCAGTATTTT; CDR3: CASSPPRGFGTDTQYF
size: -; J: TRBJ2-3; D: -; V: TRBV6-2/TRBV6-3; DNA: TGTGCCAGCAGTATCCACCCCGGTTACGTCTCAGATACGCAGTATTTT; CDR3: CASSIHPGYVSDTQYF
size: few; J: TRBJ1-2; D: -; V: TRBV19; DNA: TGTGCCAGTAGCCCTGAATGGGGGCGTACACCTAACTATGGCTACACCTTC; CDR3: CASSPEWGRTPNYGYTF
size: -; J: TRBJ2-2; D: TRBD1; V: TRBV27; DNA: TGTGCCAGCAGTTTATTCGCGGTCAGGGGGCAGGGGACGAGCGGGGAGCTGTTTTTT; CDR3: CASSLFAVRGQGTSGELFF
size: many; J: TRBJ2-3; D: TRBD1; V: TRBV15; DNA: TGTGCCACCAGCATACAGGGGAGCCCCACAGATACGCAGTATTTT; CDR3: CATSIQGSPTDTQYF
size: -; J: TRBJ2-1; D: TRBD1; V: TRBV4-3; DNA: TGCGCCAGCAGCCAAGCCTTAGACGGGACAGGCTACAATGAGCAGTTCTTC; CDR3: CASSQALDGTGYNEQFF
size: -; J: TRBJ2-1; D: -; V: TRBV7-2; DNA: TGTGCCAGCAGCTTAGACGGAGGTAGGGATGAGCAGTTCTTC; CDR3: CASSLDGGRDEQFF
size: -; J: TRBJ2-5; D: -; V: TRBV4-1; DNA: TGCGCCAGCAGCCAAGTACTGTTAGAGACCCAGTACTTC; CDR3: CASSQVLLETQYF
size: few; J: TRBJ1-5; D: -; V: TRBV12-3/TRBV12-4; DNA: TGTGCCAGCAGTAATGTGGGGCCATTCTCCCTATTGAGCAATCAGCCCCAGCATTTT; CDR3: CASSNVGPFSLLSNQPQHF
size: many; J: TRBJ2-1; D: -; V: TRBV27; DNA: TGTGCCAGCAGTTTATTGGGGGCGGGTTACAATGAGCAGTTCTTC; CDR3: CASSLLGAGYNEQFF
size: few; J: TRBJ2-3; D: -; V: TRBV7-3; DNA: TGTGCCAGCAGCTCCCGCCCTACCACAGATACGCAGTATTTT; CDR3: CASSSRPTTDTQYF
size: few; J: TRBJ2-1; D: -; V: TRBV6-2/TRBV6-3; DNA: TGTGCCAGCAGTTACTCTCGGGGCTTTGAGGAGCAGTTCTTC; CDR3: CASSYSRGFEEQFF
size: few; J: TRBJ2-1; D: -; V: TRBV4-2; DNA: TGTGCCAGCCAGATTAGCACCTCCGGTGAGCAGTTCTTC; CDR3: CASQISTSGEQFF
size: many; J: TRBJ1-6; D: -; V: TRBV7-9; DNA: TGTGCCAGCAGCCCCCCTGGAGTGGGACATAATTCACCCCTCCACTTT; CDR3: CASSPPGVGHNSPLHF
size: -; J: TRBJ2-6; D: -; V: TRBV28; DNA: TGTGCCAGCAGTTTAGCTGAGATTTCTGGGGCCAACGTCCTGACTTTC; CDR3: CASSLAEISGANVLTF
size: few; J: TRBJ2-4; D: TRBD1; V: TRBV2; DNA: TGTGCCGGGGACAGGGAAAACATTCAGTACTTC; CDR3: CAGDRENIQYF
size: few; J: TRBJ1-5; D: -; V: TRBV4-2; DNA: TGTGCCAGCAGCCAACCCCTAGCGGGGACTCGGCACGGCAATCAGCCCCAGCATTTT; CDR3: CASSQPLAGTRHGNQPQHF
size: few; J: TRBJ2-7; D: -; V: TRBV27; DNA: TGTGCCAGGGCCCTCTACGAGCAGTACTTC; CDR3: CARALYEQYF
size: -; J: TRBJ2-3; D: -; V: TRBV9; DNA: TGTGCCAGCAGCCAAAGGGGACAAGTATCCCCTTCGCGAAACACAGATACGCAGTATTTT; CDR3: CASSQRGQVSPSRNTDTQYF
size: few; J: TRBJ2-5; D: -; V: TRBV18; DNA: TGTGCCAGCTCTACCCAACACCAAGAGACCCAGTACTTC; CDR3: CASSTQHQETQYF
size: few; J: TRBJ1-6; D: -; V: TRBV20-1; DNA: TGCAGTGCTTGGCGGGACCCGTCTTATAATTCACCCCTCCACTTT; CDR3: CSAWRDPSYNSPLHF
size: many; J: TRBJ1-2; D: -; V: TRBV5-1; DNA: TGCGCCAGCAGCTTGGGTCGAGGGGGAGGCTACACCTTC; CDR3: CASSLGRGGGYTF
size: -; J: TRBJ2-1; D: TRBD2; V: TRBV5-1; DNA: TGCGCCAGCAGCGGGATGGTGCAGCGGGGGGGCAATGAGCAGTTCTTC; CDR3: CASSGMVQRGGNEQFF
size: few; J: TRBJ1-2; D: TRBD1; V: TRBV4-2; DNA: TGTGCCAGCAGCCAAGTTCAGGGACGGGACAGGGGCTACACCTTC; CDR3: CASSQVQGRDRGYTF
size: few; J: TRBJ2-7; D: -; V: TRBV6-2/TRBV6-3; DNA: TGTGCCAGCAGCGATATTAACCGGGCCACAAGTTCCTACGAGCAGTACTTC; CDR3: CASSDINRATSSYEQYF
size: few; J: TRBJ1-1; D: -; V: TRBV4-2; DNA: TGTGCCAGCAGCCAAGGGGTAAGACAGGAGAACACTGAAGCTTTCTTT; CDR3: CASSQGVRQENTEAFF
size: few; J: TRBJ2-5; D: -; V: TRBV18; DNA: TGTGCCAGCTCTCACTACGGGGAAGAGACCCAGTACTTC; CDR3: CASSHYGEETQYF
size: -; J: TRBJ1-2; D: -; V: TRBV10-3; DNA: TGTGCCATCAGTGACGACTATCGGGGCGGCTACACCTTC; CDR3: CAISDDYRGGYTF
size: few; J: TRBJ1-2; D: TRBD1; V: TRBV4-2; DNA: TGTGCCAGCAGCCAGCCGACAGGGATTCTCTATGGCTACACCTTC; CDR3: CASSQPTGILYGYTF
size: -; J: TRBJ2-3; D: -; V: TRBV24-1; DNA: TGTGCCACCTCCAGGGCTTCTAGCCCGCAGTATTTT; CDR3: CATSRASSPQYF
size: -; J: TRBJ2-4; D: -; V: TRBV7-9; DNA: TGTGCCAGCAGCTTAGGGACTAAAAAGTACTTC; CDR3: CASSLGTKKYF
size: -; J: TRBJ2-4; D: -; V: TRBV5-1; DNA: TGCGCCAGCAGCGCAGGGGTAGGGGAAAACATTCAGTACTTC; CDR3: CASSAGVGENIQYF
size: many; J: TRBJ2-1; D: TRBD2; V: TRBV10-3; DNA: TGTGCCATAAGAAGACTAGCGGAACACAATGAGCAGTTCTTC; CDR3: CAIRRLAEHNEQFF
size: -; J: TRBJ1-6; D: TRBD1; V: TRBV7-9; DNA: TGTGCCAGCAGCCTCCCAGGGGGCGGTTCACCCCTCCACTTT; CDR3: CASSLPGGGSPLHF
size: few; J: TRBJ2-1; D: -; V: TRBV5-1; DNA: TGCGCCAGCAGCTTGGAAGCAGGGGTCAGTAGTTACAATGAGCAGTTCTTC; CDR3: CASSLEAGVSSYNEQFF
size: -; J: TRBJ2-1; D: -; V: TRBV20-1; DNA: TGCAGTGCTAGTAGGGGGGGGAGTGAGCAGTTCTTC; CDR3: CSASRGGSEQFF
size: few; J: TRBJ2-3; D: TRBD2; V: TRBV4-3; DNA: TGCGCCAGCAGCCATGCGGGGGGGAGCACAGATACGCAGTATTTT; CDR3: CASSHAGGSTDTQYF
size: -; J: TRBJ1-1; D: -; V: TRBV27; DNA: TGTGCCAGCAGTCCCGGCGCTGGGGGGAGAGGGAACACTGAAGCTTTCTTT; CDR3: CASSPGAGGRGNTEAFF
size: -; J: TRBJ1-1; D: TRBD1; V: TRBV3-1; DNA: TGTGCCAGCAGCCAATACGACAGGGGCACTGAAGCTTTCTTT; CDR3: CASSQYDRGTEAFF
size: many; J: TRBJ1-5; D: TRBD1; V: TRBV20-1; DNA: TGCAGTGCTAGAGAAAGGGACAGGTTCAATCAGCCCCAGCATTTT; CDR3: CSARERDRFNQPQHF
size: few; J: TRBJ1-3; D: -; V: TRBV5-1; DNA: TGCGCCAGCAGCTTGGAAGGGGACACCATATATTTT; CDR3: CASSLEGDTIYF
size: many; J: TRBJ2-5; D: -; V: TRBV25-1; DNA: TGTGCCAGCAGGGGGGTGGGGGAGACCCAGTACTTC; CDR3: CASRGVGETQYF
size: few; J: TRBJ1-1; D: -; V: TRBV5-1; DNA: TGCGCCAGCAGCCGGGACACTAACACTGAAGCTTTCTTT; CDR3: CASSRDTNTEAFF
size: many; J: TRBJ2-5; D: -; V: TRBV18; DNA: TGTGCCAGCTCACCATACACAACCCAAGAGACCCAGTACTTC; CDR3: CASSPYTTQETQYF
size: few; J: TRBJ2-1; D: TRBD1; V: TRBV3-1; DNA: TGTGCCAGCAGCCAAGAACAGGGGCTTTACAATGAGCAGTTCTTC; CDR3: CASSQEQGLYNEQFF
size: -; J: TRBJ1-5; D: -; V: TRBV6-5; DNA: TGTGCCAGCAGTTATATGTCTTACGATCAGCCCCAGCATTTT; CDR3: CASSYMSYDQPQHF
size: -; J: TRBJ2-1; D: TRBD2; V: TRBV15; DNA: TGTGCCACCAGCAGAGAAGCTAGCGGGGGGTACGATGAGCAGTTCTTC; CDR3: CATSREASGGYDEQFF
size: -; J: TRBJ2-1; D: -; V: TRBV5-1; DNA: TGCGCCAGCAGCGTGGGCAGTCTTTTCTTC; CDR3: CASSVGSLFF
size: many; J: TRBJ2-1; D: TRBD1; V: TRBV7-2; DNA: TGTGCCAGCAGCCGAAGGGACAGTTACAATGAGCAGTTCTTC; CDR3: CASSRRDSYNEQFF
size: -; J: TRBJ2-1; D: -; V: TRBV20-1; DNA: TGCAGTGCTAGAGAGGGTTTCAATGAGCAGTTCTTC; CDR3: CSAREGFNEQFF
size: -; J: TRBJ1-6; D: -; V: TRBV5-1; DNA: TGCGCCAGCAGCTTGGCCGGAGCAGGGTTGTCACCCCTCCACTTT; CDR3: CASSLAGAGLSPLHF
size: -; J: TRBJ2-5; D: -; V: TRBV6-5; DNA: TGTGCCAGCAGTTCTCGTTCGGGGGAGGAGACCCAGTACTTC; CDR3: CASSSRSGEETQYF